This T cell receptor (beta chain) was captured in a study of T cell changes during pregnancy in multiple sclerosis. The repertoire was sequenced with immunoSEQ multiplex PCR; TCRdb's copy has only in-frame clones and lacks some. This table has approximately 52,000 clones, 88% appearing once. Material: CD4+ T cells from peripheral blood mononuclear cells, obtained in the second trimester of pregnancy. The clonotype originates from a female donor with multiple sclerosis, enrolled in a pregnancy study.

The chain's CDR3 is CASRRRDNEAFF. For the CDR3, the DNA is TGTGCCAGCAGGCGCAGGGACAATGAAGCTTTCTTT. The V and J genes are TRBV27 and TRBJ1-1, with D tentatively TRBD1 (6 bases). V was cut by 6 bases and J by 7 bases, with 12 bases left in between. The germline CDR1 and CDR2 sequences are MNHEY and SMNVEV (reference sequence). The CDR3 consists of 12 residues.